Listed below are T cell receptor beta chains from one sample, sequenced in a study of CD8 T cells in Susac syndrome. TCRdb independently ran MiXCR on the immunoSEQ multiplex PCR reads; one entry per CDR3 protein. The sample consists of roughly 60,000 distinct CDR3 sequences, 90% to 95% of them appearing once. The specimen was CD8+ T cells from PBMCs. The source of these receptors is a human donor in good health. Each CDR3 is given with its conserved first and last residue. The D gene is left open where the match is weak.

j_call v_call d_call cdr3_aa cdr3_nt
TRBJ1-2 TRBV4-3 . CASSQDWPGENLDGYTF TGCGCCAGCAGCCAAGATTGGCCAGGGGAAAACTTGGATGGCTACACCTTC
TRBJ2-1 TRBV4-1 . CASSQTDEQFF TGCGCCAGCAGCCAAACTGATGAGCAGTTCTTC
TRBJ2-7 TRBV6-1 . CASMTGEQYF TGTGCCAGCATGACGGGCGAGCAGTACTTC
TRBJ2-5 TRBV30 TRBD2 CAWSVRVAGAPFHETQYF TGTGCCTGGAGTGTACGGGTAGCGGGGGCACCTTTCCATGAGACCCAGTACTTC
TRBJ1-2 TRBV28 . CASTGQNYGYTF TGTGCCAGCACCGGACAGAACTATGGCTACACCTTC
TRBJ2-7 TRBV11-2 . CASSLDSRGHEQYF TGTGCCAGCAGCTTAGATTCCCGGGGCCACGAGCAGTACTTC
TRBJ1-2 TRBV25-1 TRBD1 CASSEYGTGMIYGYTF TGTGCCAGCAGTGAATATGGGACAGGAATGATCTATGGCTACACCTTC
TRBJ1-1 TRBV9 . CASSVEGEVDTEAFF TGTGCCAGCAGCGTAGAGGGGGAGGTAGACACTGAAGCTTTCTTT
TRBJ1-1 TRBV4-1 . CASSQERLPNTEAFF TGCGCCAGCAGCCAAGAGCGTCTACCGAACACTGAAGCTTTCTTT
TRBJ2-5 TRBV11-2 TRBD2 CASSFRGGDSFQETQYF TGTGCCAGCAGCTTCCGGGGGGGGGACTCCTTCCAAGAGACCCAGTACTTC
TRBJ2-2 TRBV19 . CASSIDQGNTGELFF TGTGCCAGTAGTATCGACCAGGGAAACACCGGGGAGCTGTTTTTT
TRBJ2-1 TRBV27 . CASSQTGLSYNEQFF TGTGCCAGCAGCCAGACCGGCCTCTCCTACAATGAGCAGTTCTTC
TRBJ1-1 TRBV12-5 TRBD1 CASGFLTGKNTEAFF TGTGCTAGTGGTTTCTTGACAGGGAAGAACACTGAAGCTTTCTTT
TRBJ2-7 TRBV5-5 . CASRFSPTGSYEQYF TGTGCCAGCAGATTTTCCCCTACGGGCTCCTACGAGCAGTACTTC
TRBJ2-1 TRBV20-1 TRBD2 CSARDIGGTTIYEQFF TGCAGTGCTAGAGATATTGGGGGGACTACTATCTATGAGCAGTTCTTC
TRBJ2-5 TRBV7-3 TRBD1 CASSFTGGSETQYF TGTGCCAGCAGCTTTACAGGGGGCTCGGAGACCCAGTACTTC
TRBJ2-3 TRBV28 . CASSLSYPGADTQYF TGTGCCAGCAGTTTAAGTTATCCGGGGGCAGATACGCAGTATTTT